This TCR beta chain is drawn from a study of long-term antiretroviral therapy in people with HIV. Researchers ran immunoSEQ v3.0 at survey level. Clones were sequenced by immunoSEQ multiplex PCR, and TCRdb holds only the in-frame ones, with some missing. Of some 36,000 clones listed, about 85% are singletons. Trimming at V came to 5 bases and at J to 3 bases, leaving 4 bases not matched to a gene. This CDR3 has 13 residues. Per the germline V gene, CDR1 is SQVTM and CDR2 is ANQGSEA. This receptor was identified in a woman in her twenties or thirties with HIV. Sample: unsorted PBMCs, taken 2.7 to 2.9 years before starting antiretroviral therapy. This chain uses TRBV29-1 with TRBJ2-7; 10 positions match TRBD2. Written as DNA, the CDR3 is TGCAGCGTTTCTAGCGGGGGAGTCTACGAGCAGTACTTC. Its translation is CSVSSGGVYEQYF.